The 4 T cell receptor beta chains given below trace back to one sample, sequenced in a study of persistence of HIV-infected CD4 T cells (dated by TCRdb to about 2020). The label giving this sample's treatment or condition can be read as: suppressive antiretroviral therapy. Lysates of CMV-infected fibroblasts were used at approximately 10 ug/mL for cell stimulation. Sorting of responding CD4+ T cells was based on upregulation of both CD40 ligand and CD69. The immunoSEQ hsTCRB assay version 4 in survey mode was used to sequence TCRbeta repertoires from genomic DNA. This is the immuneACCESS table as TCRdb keeps it, with only in-frame sequences that have V and J called. A part of the clones is gone; compared with another copy, unresolved V genes explain less than half, and the rest is unexplained. The sample table shows 15,000 to 20,000 clones, and roughly two thirds are seen once. The top ten hold roughly 8.3% of the sample.

No cognate antigen is known for these TCRs. The sequences come from CD4+ T cells sorted from PBMCs after roughly 18-hour stimulation, collected from a patient who received antiretroviral therapy. The sample's cell subset or site, from its label and the paper: CD40L+CD69+ CD4 T cells responding to CMV lysate. Receptor source: an adult woman with HIV who was CMV-seropositive.

The CDR3 DNA reads as TGCAGCGTTGGCTTAGGCCACTCTGGAAACACCATATATTTT. It translates to CSVGLGHSGNTIYF. The rearrangement joins TRBV29-1 to TRBJ1-3; D gene uncertain. This CDR3 has 14 residues. The V gene's germline CDR1 is SQVTM and CDR2 ANQGSEA. V shed 4 bases and J shed 0 bases, with 10 bases lying between them.

The rearrangement uses TRBV14 and TRBJ1-1; D is unresolved. V shed 0 bases and J shed 1 base, with 9 bases lying between them. Germline V lookup: CDR1 SGHDN, CDR2 FVKESK. CDR3 size: 15 residues. CDR3 region: CASSQDQAENTEAFF. The CDR3 DNA reads as TGTGCCAGCAGCCAAGATCAGGCGGAGAACACTGAAGCTTTCTTT. Full variable domain (missing parts from reference TRBV14 and TRBJ1-1): EAGVTQFPSHSVIEKGQTVTLRCDPISGHDNLYWYRRVMGKEIKFLLHFVKESKQDESGMPNNRFLAERTGGTYSTLKVQPAELEDSGVYFCASSQDQAENTEAFFGQGTRLTVV.

This chain uses TRBV7-9 with TRBJ1-5, with D uncertain. The CDR3 has 13 residues. Germline loops: CDR1 SEHNR, CDR2 FQNEAQ (reference sequence). The V gene lost 3 bases and the J gene lost 10 bases, with 13 bases spanning the gap. The CDR3 reads CASSLEFGPPQHF. CDR3 DNA: TGTGCCAGCAGCTTGGAGTTCGGCCCCCCCCAGCATTTT.

The genes are TRBV30 and TRBJ2-1; D may be TRBD2 (5 bases). V shed 3 bases and J shed 2 bases, with 8 bases lying between them. Germline CDR1 and CDR2: GTSNPN and SVGIG (reference sequence). This CDR3 contains 13 residues. This CDR3 reads CAWRAGTYNEQFF. CDR3 bases: TGTGCCTGGAGGGCGGGTACCTACAATGAGCAGTTCTTC.